One sample yielded the 18 T cell receptor beta chains listed below, sequenced in a study of CD8 T cells in ankylosing spondylitis (TCRdb year 2017). Broader findings and caveats from the paper: A TCR beta motif of several highly homologous amino acid variants appeared characteristic of blood from ankylosing spondylitis patients.

These receptors' targets are unknown. Library method: 5' RACE. Sequencing instrument: Illumina HiSeq 2500. TCRdb itself trimmed the public reads at Q25 with fastp, ran MiXCR and retained productive beta chains. Each CDR3 protein gets just one entry, which takes the most common genes and DNA from the rows behind it. This sample lists 100,000 to 150,000 distinct CDR3 sequences; more than 15% were detected once. The ten largest clonotypes hold about 30% of the sample. Source material: blood, either unsorted or a sorted T cell fraction (not recorded which). Receptors were obtained from a male donor with ankylosing spondylitis.

There are a few counts of this clonotype. The chain carries TRBV27 and TRBJ2-1; possibly TRBD1 or TRBD2 for D (5 bases each). The germline gives CDR1 MNHEY, CDR2 SMNVEV (reference sequence). V lost 6 bases to trimming and J lost 7 bases, with 19 bases between them. The CDR3 extends over 15 amino acids. This chain's CDR3 is CASRPGRNPANEQFF. In DNA form, the CDR3 reads TGTGCCAGCAGGCCGGGACGAAACCCCGCGAATGAGCAGTTCTTC.

This clonotype was detected a few times. The chain has TRBV4-3 and TRBJ2-7, with a tentative D call TRBD1 (5 bases). Germline values: CDR1 LGHNA, CDR2 YSLEER. V was trimmed by 2 bases and J by 6 bases, leaving 11 bases between them. The CDR3 length is 13 residues. The CDR3 spells CASSQFRVAEQYF. Written as DNA, the CDR3 is TGCGCCAGCAGCCAATTCAGGGTCGCCGAGCAGTACTTC.

This clonotype was counted between two and nine times. The chain carries TRBV11-2 and TRBJ2-1; 11 bases fit TRBD1. The CDR3 sequence is 16 residues long. Germline values: CDR1 SGHAT, CDR2 FQNNGV. With 3 bases clipped from V and 7 bases from J, the junction kept 8 bases outside the gene matches. In DNA form, the CDR3 reads TGTGCCAGCAGCTTTCCTTTGGGACAGGGGGGGAATGAGCAGTTCTTC. Its protein product is CASSFPLGQGGNEQFF. The variable domain in full, with the rest retrieved from reference TRBV11-2 and TRBJ2-1, is EAGVAQSPRYKIIEKRQSVAFWCNPISGHATLYWYQQILGQGPKLLIQFQNNGVVDDSQLPKDRFSAERLKGVDSTLKIQPAKLEDSAVYLCASSFPLGQGGNEQFFGPGTRLTVL.

This clonotype occurred a few times. Here the CDR3 reads CSARGFTSGPEQFF. The CDR3 region has the DNA TGCAGTGCTAGAGGATTTACTAGCGGGCCAGAGCAGTTCTTC. V gene TRBV20-1 combines with J gene TRBJ2-1, with 9 positions matching TRBD2. Per germline, CDR1 DFQATT and CDR2 SNEGSKA (reference sequence). The CDR3 length is 14 residues. The ends lost 1 base at V and 10 bases at J; junction bases unmatched: 8.

This sequence joins TRBV20-1 and TRBJ2-2; the D is unclear. Trimming shortened V by 6 bases and J by 7 bases, and 9 bases separated the two germline ends. The CDR3 totals 11 residues. Germline V lookup: CDR1 DFQATT, CDR2 SNEGSKA (reference sequence). The chain's CDR3 is CSAHSGGELFF. The CDR3 nucleotides are TGCAGTGCCCATTCAGGCGGGGAGCTGTTTTTT.

The V gene is TRBV20-1, the J gene TRBJ2-7, with D unclear. Germline V lookup: CDR1 DFQATT, CDR2 SNEGSKA (reference sequence). V lost 0 bases to trimming and J lost 0 bases, with 12 bases between them. This CDR3 is built from 15 residues. The CDR3 sequence is CSARDLWKSSYEQYF. DNA of the CDR3: TGCAGTGCTAGAGATCTCTGGAAGAGCTCCTACGAGCAGTACTTC.

This clonotype was seen more than once but under ten times. Written as DNA, the CDR3 is TGCGCCAGCAGCCAAGATGCCCCCACATACCCGTACAATGAGCAGTTCTTC. Amino acid sequence: CASSQDAPTYPYNEQFF. The J gene is TRBJ2-1, the V gene TRBV4-3; D remains unclear. In germline, CDR1 is LGHNA, CDR2 YSLEER. This CDR3 region has 17 residues. V lost 0 bases to trimming and J lost 4 bases, with 16 bases between them.

The chain combines TRBV2 with TRBJ2-1; no reliable D call. The V end lost 1 base, the J end lost 9 bases, and 7 bases lay between the germline ends. Germline CDR1 reads SNHLY; CDR2 reads FYNNEI. The CDR3 contains 12 residues. The CDR3 loop reads CASSEGAGEQFF. The DNA for the CDR3 is TGTGCCAGCAGTGAAGGAGCCGGTGAGCAGTTCTTC.

The chain couples TRBV7-9 to TRBJ2-2, with D perhaps matching TRBD1 or TRBD2 (5 bases each). CDR1 SEHNR and CDR2 FQNEAQ come from the germline V gene (reference sequence). The CDR3 runs 15 residues. Between the trimmed V and J ends, which lost 5 bases and 7 bases, there was a span of 17 bases. This CDR3 reads CASSPPGPGYGELFF. DNA for the CDR3: TGTGCCAGCAGCCCCCCGGGACCCGGGTACGGGGAGCTGTTTTTT.

In this sample, this clonotype turned up once. The CDR3 reads CASSLPPGHEQYF. In nucleotides, the CDR3 is TGTGCCAGCAGCTTACCACCGGGACACGAGCAGTACTTC. This sequence joins TRBV7-9 and TRBJ2-7; TRBD1 or TRBD2 may be the D gene (5 bases each). Germline V gene sequence: CDR1 SEHNR, CDR2 FQNEAQ (reference sequence). With 2 bases removed from V and 5 bases from J, the gap between germline ends came to 10 bases. CDR3 length: 13 residues.

The chain joins TRBV5-6 to TRBJ2-5; D gene uncertain. CDR1 and CDR2 (germline): SGHDT, YYEEEE. The CDR3 sequence is 11 residues long. The V gene lost 6 bases and the J gene lost 6 bases, with 9 bases spanning the gap. DNA for the CDR3: TGTGCCAGCACCCCTACCCAGACCCAGTACTTC. It yields the protein CASTPTQTQYF.

This clonotype was picked up many times. V and J are TRBV14 and TRBJ2-7; no firm D call. Germline CDR1 reads SGHDN; CDR2 reads FVKESK. The germline V and J ends were trimmed by 1 base and 5 bases, with 3 bases remaining between them. The CDR3 spans 11 residues. The CDR3 DNA sequence: TGTGCCAGCAGCCAAGGAAACGAGCAGTACTTC. Protein sequence: CASSQGNEQYF.

The rearrangement joins TRBV25-1 to TRBJ2-2; D unclear. Germline CDR1 is MGHDK and CDR2 is SYGVNS. Trimming stripped 5 bases from V and 1 base from J, with 8 bases between. The CDR3 consists of 14 residues. The CDR3 region is CASSSLLNTGELFF. The CDR3 DNA reads as TGTGCCAGCAGTTCCTTGCTGAACACCGGGGAGCTGTTTTTT.

The chain recombines TRBV4-2 with TRBJ2-7, with a weak D call TRBD2 (7 bases). CDR3 size: 17 residues. Germline assignment: CDR1 LGHNA and CDR2 YNFKEQ. Trimming shortened V by 0 bases and J by 0 bases, and 15 bases separated the two germline ends. The DNA for the CDR3 is TGTGCCAGCAGCCAAGATCAGCGGGACACCTTCTCCTACGAGCAGTACTTC. Translated: CASSQDQRDTFSYEQYF.

V gene TRBV11-2 combines with J gene TRBJ2-1; D is possibly TRBD2 (5 bases). CDR1 is SGHAT, CDR2 FQNNGV, per germline. The V end lost 5 bases, the J end lost 2 bases, and 22 bases lay between the germline ends. The CDR3 sequence is 18 residues long. CDR3 sequence: CASSTIGSREPPYNEQFF. CDR3 bases: TGTGCCAGCAGCACCATAGGCTCGAGGGAACCTCCCTACAATGAGCAGTTCTTC.

This clonotype was detected a few times. V gene TRBV27 combines with J gene TRBJ1-2; D uncertain. This CDR3 has 16 residues. V lost 4 bases and J 1 base, leaving 16 bases between the germline ends. Germline V gene data show CDR1 as MNHEY and CDR2 as SMNVEV (reference sequence). CDR3 amino acids: CASSSLSTRDNYGYTF. In DNA form, the CDR3 reads TGTGCCAGCAGTTCGCTTTCGACGAGGGATAACTATGGCTACACCTTC.

V gene TRBV7-2 combines with J gene TRBJ2-3; D uncertain. V was cut by 1 base and J by 2 bases, with 7 bases left in between. The germline CDR1 and CDR2 sequences are SGHTA and FQGNSA. The CDR3 is made up of 14 amino acids. CDR3 residues: CASSLELYTDTQYF. DNA of the CDR3: TGTGCCAGCAGCTTAGAACTGTACACAGATACGCAGTATTTT. The full variable domain, with the rest looked up from reference TRBV7-2 and TRBJ2-3, is GAGVSQSPSNKVTEKGKDVELRCDPISGHTALYWYRQSLGQGLEFLIYFQGNSAPDKSGLPSDRFSAERTGGSVSTLTIQRTQQEDSAVYLCASSLELYTDTQYFGPGTRLTVL.

This clonotype was seen more than once but under ten times. This chain joins TRBV28 and TRBJ1-1; D gene unclear. V was pared by 5 bases and J by 7 bases, with 11 bases between. CDR3 size: 12 residues. Germline V gene sequence: CDR1 MDHEN, CDR2 SYDVKM. CDR3 in DNA: TGTGCCAGCAGTCTTGGTACTAGTGAAGCTTTCTTT. Amino acid sequence: CASSLGTSEAFF.